This TCR beta chain was obtained from a study of vaccination and CD4 T cells after COVID-19. A word on this clonotype: Its antigen is not known.

The CDR3 covers 12 residues. V lost 6 bases to trimming and J lost 0 bases, with 9 bases between them. The germline V gene encodes CDR1 DFQATT and CDR2 SNEGSKA (reference sequence). The Oncomine TCR Beta short-read assay was what sequenced the DNA obtained from cultured CD4+ T cells. One entry per CDR3 protein results from TCRdb running MiXCR on the PCR reads. The data show more than 12,000 distinct CDR3 sequences, over 45% seen once. Treatment denoted: roughly 10-day PBMC culture with coronavirus spike peptide pools or control peptides (ViraFEST assay). Sequencing was performed on CD4+ T cells from blood, cultured in vitro, taken before SARS-CoV-2 vaccination. This chain uses TRBV20-1 with TRBJ2-7; D call uncertain. This sequence was found in a human donor who had recovered from COVID-19. This chain's CDR3 is CSAAIGSYEQYF. CDR3 DNA sequence: TGCAGTGCAGCTATCGGCTCCTACGAGCAGTACTTC.